This is a list of T cell receptor beta chains from one sample in a study of OX40 agonist ivuxolimab in advanced cancers. Only in-frame clones appear in the TCRdb table, and some are missing; sequencing was by immunoSEQ multiplex PCR. The table lists some 59,000 clones, about 91% of them singletons. This material consisted of CD4+ or CD8+ T cells sorted from blood, taken in a trial of the OX40 agonist ivuxolimab. The receptor set was obtained from an adult with an advanced solid tumor such as melanoma, head and neck, liver or kidney cancer. Each CDR3 is given with its conserved first and last residue. The D gene is left open where the match is weak. Clone size is shown for a subset of rows, as once, few, many or a class of expanded clone.

V	size	D	J	DNA	CDR3
TRBV29-1	once	-	TRBJ2-6	TGCAGCGTCGCCAAGGTAGTCTCTGGGGCCAACGTCCTGACTTTC	CSVAKVVSGANVLTF
TRBV7-8	-	TRBD2	TRBJ2-1	TGTGCCAGCAGCTTAGCTCGGACTAGCTCTGAAGCCTATGAGCAGTTCTTC	CASSLARTSSEAYEQFF
TRBV15	once	TRBD2	TRBJ2-5	TGTGCCACCAGCAGATTTATCGGGACTAGCGGGGGACCGGGAGAGACCCAGTACTTC	CATSRFIGTSGGPGETQYF
TRBV7-2	-	TRBD1	TRBJ1-1	TGTGCCAGCAGCCCAACAGGGGTTGAAGCTTTCTTT	CASSPTGVEAFF
TRBV27	-	TRBD1	TRBJ1-2	TGTGCCAGCAGTCTGACAGGGTATCGCTATGGCTACACCTTC	CASSLTGYRYGYTF
TRBV28	-	-	TRBJ2-1	TGTGCCAGCAGTTTCAGGTTGGATGAGCAGTTCTTC	CASSFRLDEQFF
TRBV19	once	-	TRBJ2-7	TGTGCCAGTAGTATATCTCAGACCTACGAGCAGTACTTC	CASSISQTYEQYF
TRBV7-8	-	-	TRBJ2-7	TGTGCCAGCAGCTTAGAGAGCAGGCCCTCCTACGAGCAGTACTTC	CASSLESRPSYEQYF
TRBV7-9	-	-	TRBJ2-5	TGTGCCAGCAGCTTTTTCTTGTCACCGGAGACCCAGTACTTC	CASSFFLSPETQYF
TRBV27	-	-	TRBJ1-2	TGTGCCAGCAGTTTATGGCAGGGCTCTTTGGGAGGCTACACCTTC	CASSLWQGSLGGYTF
TRBV29-1	once	-	TRBJ2-1	TGCAGCGTTGGCTCCCGCAGGCCTGGGCCTAGCTCCTACAATGAGCAGTTCTTC	CSVGSRRPGPSSYNEQFF
TRBV7-6	-	TRBD1	TRBJ1-6	TGTGCCAGCAGCTTCGACAGGGGGCTTTCACCCCTCCACTTT	CASSFDRGLSPLHF
TRBV7-2	-	TRBD1	TRBJ1-5	TGTGCCAGCAGCCCCCAGGGGGCCGAAAATCAGCCCCAGCATTTT	CASSPQGAENQPQHF
TRBV30	-	TRBD1	TRBJ1-1	TGTGCCGGGACAGGAACTCTCGGCACTGAAGCTTTCTTT	CAGTGTLGTEAFF
TRBV15	-	-	TRBJ1-5	TGTGCCACCAGCGGACGTTATAGCAATCAGCCCCAGCATTTT	CATSGRYSNQPQHF
TRBV5-6	-	-	TRBJ2-7	TGTGCCAGCAGCTTGCCGGATAACTCCTACGAGCAGTACTTC	CASSLPDNSYEQYF
TRBV9	-	-	TRBJ2-5	TGTGCCAGCAGCGGGTTTAAAGAGACCCAGTACTTC	CASSGFKETQYF
TRBV5-1	-	-	TRBJ1-2	TGCGCCAGCAGCGATTACCGGGACGGAAGACCGAACTATGGCTACACCTTC	CASSDYRDGRPNYGYTF
TRBV4-1	-	-	TRBJ2-5	TGCGCCAGCAGCCACGACGCCAGGGGACAAGAGACCCAGTACTTC	CASSHDARGQETQYF
TRBV27	-	TRBD1	TRBJ1-1	TGTGCCAGCAGTTTATCGGCAGGGGGTGACACTGAAGCTTTCTTT	CASSLSAGGDTEAFF
TRBV19	-	-	TRBJ1-2	TGTGCCAGTAGTTCAATAGGGGTCGGCTATGGCTACACCTTC	CASSSIGVGYGYTF
TRBV7-8	-	-	TRBJ2-1	TGTGCCAGCAGCTCCCACCTCGGGCGGTACAATGAGCAGTTCTTC	CASSSHLGRYNEQFF
TRBV27	-	TRBD2	TRBJ2-1	TGTGCCAGCGCTTCCACTAGCGGGAGCTTCAATGAGCAGTTCTTC	CASASTSGSFNEQFF
TRBV4-3	-	-	TRBJ2-7	TGCGCCAGCAGCCCTACGGGACACCCTTCCTACGAGCAGTACTTC	CASSPTGHPSYEQYF
TRBV28	once	-	TRBJ2-7	TGTGCCGGCAGTCGGAGGATTACTCCCTACGAGCAGTACTTC	CAGSRRITPYEQYF
TRBV9	-	-	TRBJ2-1	TGTGCCAGCAGCTTGAGTGGGACCCGAAACTACAATGAGCAGTTCTTC	CASSLSGTRNYNEQFF
TRBV15	-	-	TRBJ1-3	TGTGCCACCAGCAGTACAGCGAGCTCTGGAAACACCATATATTTT	CATSSTASSGNTIYF
TRBV9	many	-	TRBJ2-6	TGTGCCAGCAGCGGGCCAGCGTTTAAGTATGGGGCCAACGTCCTGACTTTC	CASSGPAFKYGANVLTF
TRBV1	-	-	TRBJ2-2	TGCACCAGCAGCCACGGACTAGCAGTCACCGGGGAGCTGTTTTTT	CTSSHGLAVTGELFF
TRBV7-9	-	TRBD1	TRBJ1-4	TGTGCCAGCAGCTCTGGACAGGAAGGTGGAAAACTGTTTTTT	CASSSGQEGGKLFF
TRBV5-1	-	-	TRBJ2-7	TGCGCCAGCAGCTCAGGGGTCGGGAGCTACGAGCAGTACTTC	CASSSGVGSYEQYF
TRBV29-1	once	-	TRBJ2-1	TGCAGCGTTGAATCCCCCCTACCGGACTCCTACAATGAGCAGTTCTTC	CSVESPLPDSYNEQFF
TRBV5-6	-	-	TRBJ2-7	TGTGCCAGCAGCACCGGACATGGGGTTAACTACGAGCAGTACTTC	CASSTGHGVNYEQYF
TRBV19	-	-	TRBJ1-6	TGTGCCAGTAGTATAGACGGGGGCGAGTTCTCACCCCTCCACTTT	CASSIDGGEFSPLHF
TRBV28	-	TRBD2	TRBJ2-1	TGTGCCAGCAGTTCAATTAGCGGGGAGGGGTACTACAATGAGCAGTTCTTC	CASSSISGEGYYNEQFF
TRBV28	-	-	TRBJ2-5	TGTGCCAGCAACGGACGAAGAATCAGGGGTCGCGAAGAGACCCAGTACTTC	CASNGRRIRGREETQYF
TRBV15	-	-	TRBJ1-1	TGTGCCACCACCTCGTCCCAAATAGGAGCTTTCTTT	CATTSSQIGAFF
TRBV7-2	-	TRBD1	TRBJ1-1	TGTGCCAGCAGCTCACCGTACAGGGGCGCCACTGAAGCTTTCTTT	CASSSPYRGATEAFF
TRBV21-1	-	-	TRBJ2-7	TGTGCCAGCAGCAAGAACTCTATTTCCGGGGGCAGGACCTACGAGCAGTACTTC	CASSKNSISGGRTYEQYF
TRBV27	once	-	TRBJ1-4	TGTGCCAGCAGTTTAATTTTTCCAACAGGGAATGAAAAACTGTTTTTT	CASSLIFPTGNEKLFF
TRBV7-9	-	TRBD2	TRBJ2-1	TGTGCCAGCAGCCCCGTTCTAGCGGGATACAATGAGCAGTTCTTC	CASSPVLAGYNEQFF
TRBV6-1	-	-	TRBJ1-5	TGTGCCAGCAGTGTCGAAGGGGATGATAGCAATCAGCCCCAGCATTTT	CASSVEGDDSNQPQHF